The clone carrying this TCR beta chain showed up just once. The target antigen is unknown. The data are from a study of cytomegalovirus exposure and HLA in healthy donors. Study summary: Inside one of the first data releases sat around 86 million unique TCRs taken from HLA-typed donors. Study-wide findings and caveats: The classifier was said to identify cytomegalovirus status with high specificity and sensitivity.

Trimming left V 1 base short and J 5 bases short, with 11 bases between. Germline CDR1 reads SEHNR; CDR2 reads FQNEAQ (reference sequence). The length of the CDR3 is 14 residues. Amplification used 60 Vbeta primers and 13 Jbeta primers. This table comes from immunoSEQ multiplex PCR, and its TCRdb copy is limited to in-frame clones, with some not included. The sample comprises under 140,000 clones, more than 75% of which are singletons, and less than 2% rests with the top ten. Sequencing used PBMCs. The TCR was taken from a man between 40 and 49 years old in good health and CMV-seronegative. The chain recombines TRBV7-9 with TRBJ2-5; D might be TRBD1 (5 bases). CDR3 sequence: CASSLEGNQETQYF. The CDR3 region has the DNA TGTGCCAGCAGCTTAGAGGGGAATCAGGAGACCCAGTACTTC. Looking up the rest from reference TRBV7-9 and TRBJ2-5 gives the full variable domain: DTGVSQNPRHKITKRGQNVTFRCDPISEHNRLYWYRQTLGQGPEFLTYFQNEAQLEKSRLLSDRFSAERPKGSFSTLEIQRTEQGDSAMYLCASSLEGNQETQYFGPGTRLLVL.